This T cell receptor (beta chain) appears in the sequencing data of a study of T-cell memory formation after mild COVID-19. Study observations and caveats: The authors left the SARS-CoV-2 specificity of second-wave clones peaking on day 37 unconfirmed.

This clonotype has a count of ten or more. Its antigen remains unidentified. Libraries for TCRalpha and TCRbeta carried sample barcodes and unique molecular identifiers via 5'RACE. TCRdb called the 5' RACE reads again in MiXCR, with one record for every CDR3 protein. Altogether 300,000 to 400,000 distinct CDR3 sequences are present, about an eighth being singletons, with the ten largest covering roughly 22%. This TCR was sampled from a man younger than 35 who had mild COVID-19 (a few samples of this study predate the infection). Cell type and time point are not known. The specimen was PBMCs or a T cell subset sorted from them (not recorded which).

The CDR3 coding sequence is TGTGCCAGCAGTAGGACTAGCGGGGAGTACAATGAGCAGTTCTTC. Its protein is CASSRTSGEYNEQFF. The chain is built from TRBV7-9 and TRBJ2-1; 12 positions agree with TRBD2. Germline CDR1 is SEHNR and CDR2 is FQNEAQ (reference sequence). V gave up 6 bases and J gave up 4 bases; unmatched junction bases: 4. The CDR3 length is 15 residues.